One and the same sample provided the 4 T cell receptor beta chains below, sequenced in a study of blood T cells in healthy people across ages. Through a sample-barcoded 5' primer and a J-beta primer mix, a second PCR was run for roughly 6 to 11 cycles. One entry per CDR3 protein results from TCRdb running MiXCR on the 5' RACE reads. The sample includes 1 million or so distinct CDR3 sequences, roughly 24% of them seen just once. The data also belong to a second study, concerning T cells of mothers and their children.

Sequenced input: blood. The receptors originated from a girl aged 2 to 9 in good health.

V gene TRBV20-1 combines with J gene TRBJ2-4; 7 bases match TRBD2. The germline V gene encodes CDR1 DFQATT and CDR2 SNEGSKA (reference sequence). The CDR3 is 15 amino acids. V lost 5 bases and J lost 0; bases outside the gene matches: 7. This CDR3 reads CSAEPSGLAKNIQYF. In nucleotides, the CDR3 is TGCAGTGCTGAACCTAGCGGATTAGCCAAAAACATTCAGTACTTC.

The V and J genes are TRBV6-5 and TRBJ2-7; TRBD1 might be the D (5 bases). Trimming removed 0 bases from V and 6 bases from J, with 12 bases in between. The CDR3 contains 14 residues. Germline V gene sequence: CDR1 MNHEY, CDR2 SVGAGI. CDR3 in amino acids: CASSYSMGLGEQYF. In DNA form, the CDR3 reads TGTGCCAGCAGTTACTCGATGGGGCTCGGCGAGCAGTACTTC.

The V gene is TRBV19, the J gene TRBJ1-1; TRBD1 might be the D (6 bases). Germline CDR1 and CDR2: LNHDA and SQIVND (reference sequence). CDR3 length: 15 residues. V shed 7 bases and J shed 1 base, with 16 bases lying between them. The CDR3 bases are TGTGCCAGTACTACTATCTGGGGGCAGAACACTGAAGCTTTCTTT. Translated: CASTTIWGQNTEAFF.

The chain is built from TRBV9 and TRBJ2-5, with 7 nucleotides matching TRBD2. V lost 3 bases and J lost 5; bases outside the gene matches: 10. Germline CDR1 and CDR2: SGDLS and YYNGEE. This CDR3 has 15 residues. The CDR3 is CASSEGAGVGETQYF. In nucleotides, the CDR3 is TGTGCCAGCAGCGAAGGGGCGGGAGTTGGGGAGACCCAGTACTTC.